This T cell receptor beta chain is from a study of shared clonotypes between healthy human individuals. About the research overall: Each donor's CD4 naive and CD4 memory cells filled three plates apiece, CD8 naive two, and CD8 memory one.

Together with CD45RO+ cells, CCR7-negative CD45RA+ TemRA cells were included in CD8 memory. CDR3 length: 14 residues. Trimming shortened V by 7 bases and J by 0 bases, and 9 bases separated the two germline ends. CDR1 SNHLY and CDR2 FYNNEI come from the germline V gene. Study findings and constraints: Clonotype sharing across donors was expected to vary with sequencing depth.

Sorted-subset replicate PCRs used 200 ng DNA, approximately 27,000 T cell genomes. Libraries were prepared by immunoSEQ multiplex PCR; TCRdb keeps only in-frame clonotypes and omits some of them. The repertoire consists of 90,000 to 120,000 clones, with roughly 66% occurring once and the leading ten covering roughly 22%. For this clone: Its antigen is undetermined.

This TCR derives from a woman aged 25 to 39 in good health. Sequenced input: memory CD8+ T cells sorted from blood. Subset: CD45RO+ cells pooled with CCR7-negative TemRA cells. This chain connects TRBV2 to TRBJ2-2, with D perhaps given as TRBD1 or TRBD2 (6 bases each). Written as DNA, the CDR3 is TGTGCCAGCAAGGGGGGCGCGAACACCGGGGAGCTGTTTTTT. It yields the protein CASKGGANTGELFF.